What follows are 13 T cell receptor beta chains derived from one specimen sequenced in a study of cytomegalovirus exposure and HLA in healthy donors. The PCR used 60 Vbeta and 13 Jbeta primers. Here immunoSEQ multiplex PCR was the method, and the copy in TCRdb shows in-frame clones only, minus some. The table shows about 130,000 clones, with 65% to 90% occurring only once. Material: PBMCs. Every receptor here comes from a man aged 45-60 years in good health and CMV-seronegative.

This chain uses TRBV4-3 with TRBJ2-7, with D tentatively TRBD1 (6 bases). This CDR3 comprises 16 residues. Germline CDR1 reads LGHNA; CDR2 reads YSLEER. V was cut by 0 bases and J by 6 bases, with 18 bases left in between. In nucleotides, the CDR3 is TGCGCCAGCAGCCAAGATAGGACGACAGGATCGGCCGAGCAGTACTTC. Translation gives CASSQDRTTGSAEQYF.

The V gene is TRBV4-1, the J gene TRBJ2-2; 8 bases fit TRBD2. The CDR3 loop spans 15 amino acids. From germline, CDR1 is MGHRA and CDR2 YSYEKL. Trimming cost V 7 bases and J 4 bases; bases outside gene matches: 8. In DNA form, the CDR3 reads TGCGCCAGCACCCCGGGACTAGGCCTCACCGGGGAGCTGTTTTTT. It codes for CASTPGLGLTGELFF.

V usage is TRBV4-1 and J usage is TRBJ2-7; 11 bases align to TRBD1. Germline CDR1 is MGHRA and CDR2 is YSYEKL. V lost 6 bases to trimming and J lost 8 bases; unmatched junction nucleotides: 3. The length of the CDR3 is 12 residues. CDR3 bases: TGCGCCAGCAGTCGGGACAGGGGGAAGCAGTACTTC. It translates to CASSRDRGKQYF.

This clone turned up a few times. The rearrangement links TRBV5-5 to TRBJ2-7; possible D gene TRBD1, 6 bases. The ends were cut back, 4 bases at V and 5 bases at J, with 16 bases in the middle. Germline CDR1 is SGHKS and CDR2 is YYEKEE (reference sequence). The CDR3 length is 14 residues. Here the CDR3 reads CASSLVGGIDEQYF. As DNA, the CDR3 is TGTGCCAGCAGCCTTGTAGGGGGTATCGACGAGCAGTACTTC.

CDR3 amino acids: CASSLSELSYEQYF. CDR3 nucleotide sequence: TGTGCCAGCAGTTTATCGGAGCTCTCCTACGAGCAGTACTTC. V and J are TRBV27 and TRBJ2-7; no reliable D call. This CDR3 comprises 14 residues. Germline CDR1 is MNHEY and CDR2 is SMNVEV (reference sequence). Trimming removed 0 bases from V and 0 bases from J, with 6 bases in between.

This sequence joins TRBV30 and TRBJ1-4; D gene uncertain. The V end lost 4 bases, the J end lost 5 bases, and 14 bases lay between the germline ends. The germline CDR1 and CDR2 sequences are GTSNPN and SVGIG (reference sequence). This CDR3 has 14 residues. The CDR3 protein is CAWKPWASNEKLFF. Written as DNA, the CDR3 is TGTGCCTGGAAACCCTGGGCCTCAAATGAAAAACTGTTTTTT.

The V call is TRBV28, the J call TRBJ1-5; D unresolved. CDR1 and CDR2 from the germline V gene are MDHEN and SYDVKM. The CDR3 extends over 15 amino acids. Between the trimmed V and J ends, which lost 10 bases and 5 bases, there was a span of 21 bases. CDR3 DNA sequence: TGTGCCACAAGTTGGCTGGTTGGGCCCTATCAGCCCCAGCATTTT. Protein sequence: CATSWLVGPYQPQHF. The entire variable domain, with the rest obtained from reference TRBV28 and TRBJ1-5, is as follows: DVKVTQSSRYLVKRTGEKVFLECVQDMDHENMFWYRQDPGLGLRLIYFSYDVKMKEKGDIPEGYSVSREKKERFSLILESASTNQTSMYLCATSWLVGPYQPQHFGDGTRLSIL.

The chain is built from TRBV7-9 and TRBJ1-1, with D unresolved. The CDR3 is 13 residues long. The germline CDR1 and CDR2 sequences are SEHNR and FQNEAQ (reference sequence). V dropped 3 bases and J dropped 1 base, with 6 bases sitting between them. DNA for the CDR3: TGTGCCAGCAGCTTCGAGGGGAACACTGAAGCTTTCTTT. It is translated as CASSFEGNTEAFF. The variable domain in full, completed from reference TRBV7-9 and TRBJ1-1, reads DTGVSQNPRHKITKRGQNVTFRCDPISEHNRLYWYRQTLGQGPEFLTYFQNEAQLEKSRLLSDRFSAERPKGSFSTLEIQRTEQGDSAMYLCASSFEGNTEAFFGQGTRLTVV.

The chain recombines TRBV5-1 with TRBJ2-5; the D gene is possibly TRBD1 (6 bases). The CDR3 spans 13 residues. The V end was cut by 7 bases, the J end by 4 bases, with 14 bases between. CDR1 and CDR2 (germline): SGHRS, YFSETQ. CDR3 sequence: CASGAGVAETQYF. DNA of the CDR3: TGCGCCAGCGGAGCAGGGGTAGCAGAGACCCAGTACTTC.

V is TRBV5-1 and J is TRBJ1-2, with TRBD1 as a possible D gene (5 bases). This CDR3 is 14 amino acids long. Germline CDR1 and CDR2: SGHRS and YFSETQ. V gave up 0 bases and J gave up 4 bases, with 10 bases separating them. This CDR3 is CASSLVSGPYGYTF. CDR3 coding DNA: TGCGCCAGCAGCTTGGTTTCAGGGCCCTATGGCTACACCTTC.

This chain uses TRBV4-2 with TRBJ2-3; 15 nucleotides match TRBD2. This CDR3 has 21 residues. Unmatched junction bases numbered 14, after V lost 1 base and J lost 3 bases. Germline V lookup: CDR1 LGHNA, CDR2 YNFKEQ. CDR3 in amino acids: CASSQAPLGLAGGPSTDTQYF. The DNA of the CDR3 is TGTGCCAGCAGCCAAGCCCCACTAGGACTAGCGGGGGGGCCCTCGACAGATACGCAGTATTTT.

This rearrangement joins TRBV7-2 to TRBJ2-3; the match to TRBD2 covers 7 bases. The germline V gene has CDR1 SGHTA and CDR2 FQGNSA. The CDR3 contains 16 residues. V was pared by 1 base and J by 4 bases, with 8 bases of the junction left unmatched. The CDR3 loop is CASSLVSWGGSDTQYF. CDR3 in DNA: TGTGCCAGCAGCTTAGTTAGCTGGGGAGGGTCAGATACGCAGTATTTT.

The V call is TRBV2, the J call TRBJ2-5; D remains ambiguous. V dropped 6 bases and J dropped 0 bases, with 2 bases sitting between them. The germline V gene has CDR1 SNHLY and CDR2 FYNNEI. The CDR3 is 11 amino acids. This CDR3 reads CASSYQETQYF. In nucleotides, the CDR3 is TGTGCCAGCAGCTACCAAGAGACCCAGTACTTC. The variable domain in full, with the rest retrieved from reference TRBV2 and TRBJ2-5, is EPEVTQTPSHQVTQMGQEVILRCVPISNHLYFYWYRQILGQKVEFLVSFYNNEISEKSEIFDDQFSVERPDGSNFTLKIRSTKLEDSAMYFCASSYQETQYFGPGTRLLVL.